One and the same sample provided the 6 T cell receptor beta chains below, sequenced in a study of radiation and T cells in renal cell carcinoma. Profiled with immunoSEQ multiplex PCR; TCRdb holds only in-frame clones, not every one. This table holds about 130,000 clones, roughly 80% found once. Stated time point: baseline pretreatment blood. As for treatment: 15 Gy SBRT to primary tumor, nephrectomy 4 weeks later. This specimen was blood, taken from a patient whose treatment included radiotherapy and nephrectomy. The receptors come from a woman aged 55-70 years with renal cell carcinoma.

There are a few counts of this clone. The chain has TRBV2 and TRBJ1-2; the D is unclear. The ends were cut back, 3 bases at V and 8 bases at J, with 7 bases in the middle. Germline lookup yields CDR1 SNHLY and CDR2 FYNNEI. CDR3 length: 11 residues. The CDR3 protein is CASSEGVGYTF. The DNA of the CDR3 is TGTGCCAGCAGTGAGGGTGTAGGCTACACCTTC.

The J gene is TRBJ1-1, the V gene TRBV30; a weak D match, TRBD1 (5 bases). Germline CDR1 GTSNPN, CDR2 SVGIG (reference sequence). This CDR3 comprises 13 residues. Trimming removed 0 bases from V and 5 bases from J, with 10 bases in between. The CDR3 is CAWSVRQRTEAFF. Written as DNA, the CDR3 is TGTGCCTGGAGTGTACGACAGCGTACTGAAGCTTTCTTT.

The CDR3 bases are TGTGCCTGCGTCATTAGGAACACTGAAGCTTTCTTT. As protein: CACVIRNTEAFF. The chain recombines TRBV30 with TRBJ1-1; D is undetermined. This CDR3 region has 12 residues. V lost 6 bases and J 1 base, leaving 9 bases between the germline ends. Per the germline V gene, CDR1 is GTSNPN and CDR2 is SVGIG (reference sequence).

This chain's CDR3 is CASNQPGVEYEQYF. CDR3 bases: TGTGCCAGCAACCAGCCAGGGGTGGAATACGAGCAGTACTTC. J is TRBJ2-7 and V is TRBV7-2; D might be TRBD1 (6 bases). Trimming took off 7 bases at V and 4 bases at J, with 17 bases between the two ends. The length of the CDR3 is 14 residues. Germline CDR1 SGHTA, CDR2 FQGNSA.

This clone came up once. The chain has TRBV6-6 and TRBJ2-7, with D perhaps TRBD1 or TRBD2 (6 bases each). V lost 7 bases to trimming and J lost 2 bases, with 12 bases between them. CDR3 length equals 13 residues. CDR1 and CDR2 from the germline V gene are MNHNY and SVGAGI (reference sequence). The CDR3 protein is CASTGGLTYEQYF. CDR3 sequence (DNA): TGTGCCAGCACCGGGGGCCTAACCTACGAGCAGTACTTC.

The V and J genes are TRBV6-6 and TRBJ1-2; tentatively, D is TRBD1 (6 bases). Germline V gene lookup returns CDR1 MNHNY and CDR2 SVGAGI (reference sequence). The CDR3 totals 15 residues. Trimming shortened V by 5 bases and J by 3 bases, and 16 bases separated the two germline ends. The CDR3 DNA sequence: TGTGCCAGCAGTGTCAGCCACAGGGAGGACTATGGCTACACCTTC. Translating it yields CASSVSHREDYGYTF.